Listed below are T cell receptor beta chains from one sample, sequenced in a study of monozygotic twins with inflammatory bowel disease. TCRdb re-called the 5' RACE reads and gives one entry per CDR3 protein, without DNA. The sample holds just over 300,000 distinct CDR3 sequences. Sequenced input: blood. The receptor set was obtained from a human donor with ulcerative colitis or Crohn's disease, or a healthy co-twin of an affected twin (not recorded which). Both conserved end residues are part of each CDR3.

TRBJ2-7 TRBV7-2 CASSLSWDGQYEQYF
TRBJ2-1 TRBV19 CASSIVGGNYRFF
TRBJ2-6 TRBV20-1 CSAPRGVSSGANVLTF
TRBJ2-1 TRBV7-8 CASSLRFGDAGRSYNEQFF
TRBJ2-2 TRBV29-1 CSVGAKANTGELFF
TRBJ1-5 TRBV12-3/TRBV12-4 CASSSPGEGSQPQHF
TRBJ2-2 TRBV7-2 CASTLKRQGELFF
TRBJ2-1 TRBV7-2 CASRLDLSYNEQFF
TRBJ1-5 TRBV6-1 CASKGATGGTQPQHF
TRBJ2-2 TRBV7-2 CASSWTSGGAGELFF
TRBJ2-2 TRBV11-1 CASSLTRIRGPNTGELFF
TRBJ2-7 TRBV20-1 CSARGLSGYEQYF
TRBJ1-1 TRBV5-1 CASSQGPTEAFF
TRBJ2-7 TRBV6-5 CASSYSRLAVSYEQYF
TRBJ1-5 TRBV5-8 CASSWDGSNQPQHF
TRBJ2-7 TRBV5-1 CASSWTESSYEQYF
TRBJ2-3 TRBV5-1 CASSLIPGTDTQYF
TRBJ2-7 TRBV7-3 CASSSLRGVSYEQYF
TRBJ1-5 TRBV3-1 CASSLKTGNQPQHF
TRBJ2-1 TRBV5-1 CASFSGSPYNEQFF
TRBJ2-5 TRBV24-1 CATSQGQGVETQYF
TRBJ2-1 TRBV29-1 CSVVRQHSSYNEQFF
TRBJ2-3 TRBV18 CASSRRTSGIRDTQYF
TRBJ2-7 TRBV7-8 CASSSRSSYEQYF
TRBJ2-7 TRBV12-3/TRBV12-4 CASSLGHQSYEQYF
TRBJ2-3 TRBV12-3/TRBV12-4 CTSRSYRGLTDTQYF
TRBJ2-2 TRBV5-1 CASSLGGQGANTGELFF
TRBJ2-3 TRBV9 CASSVDATQRGDTQYF
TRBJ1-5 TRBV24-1 CATSDQRGNQPQHF
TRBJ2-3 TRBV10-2 CASTSPSGGTDTQYF
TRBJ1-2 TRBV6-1 CASRPEGSFYGYTF
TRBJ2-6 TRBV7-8 CASSFSWAGANVLTF
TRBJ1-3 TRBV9 CASSATGNTKYF
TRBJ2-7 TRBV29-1 CSVGDSYEQYF
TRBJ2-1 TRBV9 CASSTGLANEQFF
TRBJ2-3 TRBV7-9 CASSPSSSSTDTQYF
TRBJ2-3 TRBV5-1 CASSSYRGTDTQYF
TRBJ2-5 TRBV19 CASSTSQRGPKETQYF
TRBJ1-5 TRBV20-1 CSARGFLGLIDQPQHF
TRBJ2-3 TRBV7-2 CASSLGPPGADTQYF
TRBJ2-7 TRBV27 CASSRNTPGSEQYF
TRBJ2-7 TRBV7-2 CASSLEGRVISYEQYF
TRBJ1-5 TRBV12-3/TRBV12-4 CASSQTENQPQHF
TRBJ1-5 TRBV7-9 CASSWGGGNQPQHF
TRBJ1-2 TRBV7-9 CASSLRSSRPYGYTF
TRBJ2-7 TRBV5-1 CASSPGQGITYEQYF
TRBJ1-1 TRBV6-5 CASTQRGVRGTEAFF
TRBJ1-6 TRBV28 CASSLLQSSYNSPLHF
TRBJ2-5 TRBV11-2 CASSSLAGSGTQQETQYF
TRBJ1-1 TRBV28 CASSSYIQGTEAFF
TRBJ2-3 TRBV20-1 CSAPRQGPTDTQYF
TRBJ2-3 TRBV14 CASSAETATDTQYF
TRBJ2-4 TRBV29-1 CSALQGNKNIQYF
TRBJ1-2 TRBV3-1 CASSTGQGPFTF